The clone carrying this TCR beta chain has a single count. The data were taken from a study of blood T cell repertoires in COVID-19. Study context: From T cells, B-cell-depleted T cells, or PBMCs came the material, which was cDNA or gDNA.

Method: immunoSEQ multiplex PCR; TCRdb's copy keeps in-frame clones and lacks some. This table holds about 94,000 clones, 80% to 90% found once. The ends were cut back, 5 bases at V and 5 bases at J, with 18 bases in the middle. The germline CDR1 and CDR2 sequences are SEHNR and FQNEAQ (reference sequence). The CDR3 extends over 16 amino acids. This sequence originates from an elderly woman with acute or convalescent COVID-19. The specimen sequenced was peripheral blood. The chain has TRBV7-9 and TRBJ1-4; tentatively, D is TRBD1 (5 bases). DNA for the CDR3: TGTGCCAGCAGCCTAAAACGCGGGACGGACAATGAAAAACTGTTTTTT. Amino acids: CASSLKRGTDNEKLFF.